This passage covers 9 T cell receptor beta chains from one sample sequenced in a study of shared clonotypes between healthy human individuals. Using immunoSEQ multiplex PCR, the repertoire was profiled, and TCRdb retains in-frame clones only, with some absent. The sample has about 2 million clones, approximately 94% seen once. CD45RO-negative cells were positively selected for CCR7, leaving out terminally differentiated effector memory CD45RA+ cells. Sequenced material: naive CD8+ T cells sorted from blood. Every receptor here comes from a man aged 18 to 30 in good health.

The CDR3 sequence is CASSLISGGEQYF. The CDR3 nucleotides read TGTGCCAGCAGCTTGATCTCGGGGGGAGAGCAGTACTTC. The chain recombines TRBV5-4 with TRBJ2-7; 7 positions agree with TRBD2. Germline trimming cut 1 base from V and 7 bases from J; bases unmatched to any gene: 5. The germline gives CDR1 SGHNT, CDR2 YYREEE (reference sequence). The CDR3 is 13 amino acids.

This rearrangement joins TRBV27 to TRBJ2-3, with D tentatively TRBD1 (6 bases). CDR3 length equals 17 residues. V lost 6 bases and J lost 2, with 21 bases in between. The V gene's germline CDR1 is MNHEY and CDR2 SMNVEV (reference sequence). CDR3 nucleotides: TGTGCCAGCAGGCGCTTGGACGGACAGACCTACACAGATACGCAGTATTTT. Residues: CASRRLDGQTYTDTQYF.

The chain recombines TRBV4-1 with TRBJ1-2; maybe TRBD1 (6 bases). Germline CDR1 is MGHRA and CDR2 is YSYEKL. The CDR3 covers 14 residues. The V end lost 10 bases, the J end lost 6 bases, and 21 bases lay between the germline ends. The CDR3 sequence is CATADQPGGNGYTF. The CDR3 region has the DNA TGCGCCACCGCAGATCAGCCGGGGGGCAATGGCTACACCTTC.

The chain employs TRBV18 and TRBJ2-2, with D possibly being TRBD1 or TRBD2 (5 bases each). V was pared by 2 bases and J by 2 bases, with 18 bases between. The CDR3 length is 18 residues. CDR1 is KGHSH, CDR2 LQKENI, per germline. CDR3 nucleotide sequence: TGTGCCAGCTCACCATTAAGGGACCCGGGACCTAACACCGGGGAGCTGTTTTTT. This codes for CASSPLRDPGPNTGELFF. Looking up the rest from reference TRBV18 and TRBJ2-2 gives the full variable domain: NAGVMQNPRHLVRRRGQEARLRCSPMKGHSHVYWYRQLPEEGLKFMVYLQKENIIDESGMPKERFSAEFPKEGPSILRIQQVVRGDSAAYFCASSPLRDPGPNTGELFFGEGSRLTVL.

CDR3: CASSLARQGALYEQYF. In DNA, the CDR3 is TGTGCCAGCAGCTTGGCGAGACAGGGGGCTCTCTACGAGCAGTACTTC. The chain links TRBV5-6 to TRBJ2-7; 10 bases align to TRBD1. This CDR3 spans 16 amino acids. Germline V gene sequence: CDR1 SGHDT, CDR2 YYEEEE. With V trimmed by 0 bases and J by 3 bases, 6 bases remained unmatched.

The chain joins TRBV1 to TRBJ1-5; the table gives TRBD1 as D, unverified against the DNA. TRBV1 is a pseudogene locus. The CDR3 loop spans 17 amino acids. CDR3 bases: TGCACCAGCAGCCGGGCCACCGACAGGTATAGCAATCAGCCCCAGCATTTT. It translates to CTSSRATDRYSNQPQHF.

The chain employs TRBV4-1 and TRBJ2-2; the match to TRBD1 covers 8 bases. With 3 bases clipped from V and 7 bases from J, the junction kept 13 bases outside the gene matches. CDR3 size: 17 residues. The germline V gene encodes CDR1 MGHRA and CDR2 YSYEKL. CDR3 sequence (DNA): TGCGCCAGCAGCCAGACCTATATGACAGGGGAAGGCGGGGAGCTGTTTTTT. Translation gives CASSQTYMTGEGGELFF.

The chain uses TRBV27 and TRBJ1-1; D not resolved. The CDR3 has 16 amino acids. The germline gives CDR1 MNHEY, CDR2 SMNVEV (reference sequence). V lost 6 bases to trimming and J lost 4 bases, with 21 bases between them. The CDR3 region is CASSPSRGEASTEAFF. The CDR3 DNA follows: TGTGCCAGCAGCCCATCCAGAGGAGAGGCGAGCACTGAAGCTTTCTTT.

The chain recombines TRBV6-1 with TRBJ2-7, with D uncertain. This CDR3 is 12 amino acids long. Per germline, CDR1 MNHNS and CDR2 SASEGT. The germline V and J ends were trimmed by 8 bases and 6 bases, with 14 bases remaining between them. As DNA, the CDR3 is TGTGCCAGCCTAATACTACCCGCCGAGCAGTACTTC. This sequence encodes CASLILPAEQYF.